These 22 T cell receptor beta chains originate from one sample sequenced in a study of cytomegalovirus exposure and HLA in healthy donors. Method: immunoSEQ multiplex PCR; TCRdb's copy keeps in-frame clones and lacks some. Found here are some 170,000 clones, approximately 90% of them singletons; the top ten hold roughly 1.5%. Source material: PBMCs. These receptors were taken from a woman under 40 in good health and CMV-seronegative.

This chain links TRBV6-5 with TRBJ1-2, with TRBD1 matching 10 bases. The CDR3 is 15 residues long. Germline values: CDR1 MNHEY, CDR2 SVGAGI. The trim removed 10 bases at V and 1 base at J, leaving 9 bases unmatched. CDR3 coding DNA: TGTGCCACCCGCCAGACAGGGGGCGTTAACTATGGCTACACCTTC. This sequence encodes CATRQTGGVNYGYTF.

This rearrangement joins TRBV7-6 to TRBJ2-7, with 8 bases matching TRBD1. The germline V gene encodes CDR1 SGHVS and CDR2 FNYEAQ. The CDR3 sequence is 13 residues long. Trimming removed 6 bases from V and 7 bases from J; junction bases left unmatched: 8. As DNA, the CDR3 is TGTGCCAGCAGTCCACAGGGGGTGAGAGAGCAGTACTTC. The encoded protein is CASSPQGVREQYF.

V is TRBV18 and J is TRBJ1-4, with 8 bases fitting TRBD1. In germline, CDR1 is KGHSH, CDR2 LQKENI. This CDR3 is 15 amino acids long. Losses at the gene ends were 3 bases for V and 8 bases for J; bases not matched to a gene: 8. The CDR3 sequence: CASSPGTGSYEKLFF. The CDR3, as DNA: TGTGCCAGCTCACCGGGGACAGGATCGTACGAAAAACTGTTTTTT.

This clone was counted once. This chain joins TRBV5-8 and TRBJ2-3; no clear D gene. This CDR3 has 15 amino acids. The V end lost 6 bases, the J end lost 0 bases, and 14 bases lay between the germline ends. The germline CDR1 and CDR2 sequences are SGHTS and YDEGEE. CDR3 DNA sequence: TGTGCCAGCACCTTTACGCCGAGTAGCACAGATACGCAGTATTTT. Translating it yields CASTFTPSSTDTQYF.

The chain's CDR3 is CASSIGGTGAQETQYF. The CDR3 DNA sequence: TGTGCCAGTAGTATTGGGGGGACAGGGGCCCAAGAGACCCAGTACTTC. The chain joins TRBV19 to TRBJ2-5, with 10 bases lining up with TRBD1. From germline, CDR1 is LNHDA and CDR2 SQIVND (reference sequence). J was trimmed by 1 base and V by 3 bases; bases with no gene match: 5. This CDR3 has 16 residues.

CDR3 DNA: TGTGCCAGCAGCTCTACTAGCGGGGGGGGGAATGAGCAGTTCTTC. This gives the protein CASSSTSGGGNEQFF. The rearrangement links TRBV5-4 to TRBJ2-1, with 13 bases matching TRBD2. Trimming removed 3 bases from V and 7 bases from J; junction bases left unmatched: 4. Germline lookup yields CDR1 SGHNT and CDR2 YYREEE (reference sequence). This CDR3 is 15 amino acids long.

The V and J genes are TRBV13 and TRBJ1-2, with 8 bases that match TRBD1. CDR3 length: 16 amino acids. Trimming cost V 1 base and J 7 bases; bases outside gene matches: 11. The germline gives CDR1 PRHDT, CDR2 FYEKMQ (reference sequence). In DNA, the CDR3 is TGTGCCAGCAGCTTAGCCGAACTCGGACAGGGCGGTGGCTACACCTTC. Protein: CASSLAELGQGGGYTF.

This chain connects TRBV4-1 to TRBJ1-1; 10 bases are shared with TRBD1. The V segment lost 3 bases and the J segment 5 bases; nucleotides outside the gene matches: 3. CDR3 length: 14 residues. Germline V lookup: CDR1 MGHRA, CDR2 YSYEKL. This chain's CDR3 is CASSQTGGGTEAFF. The CDR3, as DNA: TGCGCCAGCAGCCAGACAGGGGGCGGTACTGAAGCTTTCTTT.

The chain is built from TRBV27 and TRBJ2-7; D gene ambiguous. CDR1 and CDR2 (germline): MNHEY, SMNVEV (reference sequence). The CDR3 length is 14 residues. V was trimmed by 2 bases and J by 8 bases, leaving 16 bases between them. CDR3 nucleotide sequence: TGTGCCAGCAGTTTACGTGACCCAGCGAAGAAGCAGTACTTC. Protein product: CASSLRDPAKKQYF.

The DNA for the CDR3 is TGTGCCAGCAGCTTAGTGGGAGGGTCCGGAAACACCATATATTTT. Translation: CASSLVGGSGNTIYF. J is TRBJ1-3 and V is TRBV7-2, with D uncertain. V lost 1 base to trimming and J lost 4 bases, with 11 bases between them. The germline gives CDR1 SGHTA, CDR2 FQGNSA. The CDR3 contains 15 residues.

V is TRBV7-8 and J is TRBJ2-7; 7 bases fit TRBD1. With 5 bases clipped from V and 2 bases from J, the junction kept 6 bases outside the gene matches. This CDR3 has 14 amino acids. Germline CDR1 is SGHVS and CDR2 is FQNEAQ. The CDR3 DNA is TGTGCCAGCAGCCGACGGGACAGTACCTACGAGCAGTACTTC. This encodes CASSRRDSTYEQYF.

The CDR3: CASSVLGGASGANEQFF. Written as DNA, the CDR3 is TGTGCCAGCAGCGTACTTGGGGGGGCTAGCGGGGCCAATGAGCAGTTCTTC. The chain is built from TRBV9 and TRBJ2-1, with 9 bases lining up with TRBD2. CDR1 is SGDLS and CDR2 is YYNGEE in the germline V gene. Unmatched junction bases numbered 11, after V lost 1 base and J lost 6 bases. The CDR3 contains 17 residues.

The V gene is TRBV4-1, the J gene TRBJ1-5; weak D call: TRBD1 (6 bases). CDR1 is MGHRA and CDR2 is YSYEKL in the germline V gene. The CDR3 has 14 amino acids. Trimming took 4 bases from V and 4 from J, leaving 11 bases between them. The CDR3 region is CASSPGTPNQPQHF. CDR3 coding DNA: TGCGCCAGCAGCCCCGGGACACCTAATCAGCCCCAGCATTTT.

The DNA for the CDR3 is TGTGCCAGCAGCTTCTCGCGGGGGGCCCAAGAGACCCAGTACTTC. Its translation: CASSFSRGAQETQYF. The gene calls are TRBV7-9 and TRBJ2-5, with TRBD2 matching 8 bases. V shed 3 bases, J shed 1 base, and the junction held 4 bases outside the gene matches. Germline CDR1 is SEHNR and CDR2 is FQNEAQ (reference sequence). There are 15 residues in the CDR3.

The chain links TRBV4-1 to TRBJ2-7, with 7 bases matching TRBD1. V trimming: 3 bases; J trimming: 5 bases; junction bases outside the gene matches: 7. Germline V gives CDR1 MGHRA, CDR2 YSYEKL. The CDR3 covers 14 residues. The CDR3, as DNA: TGCGCCAGCAGCCACGGTAGGGGGCTCGACGAGCAGTACTTC. Amino acids: CASSHGRGLDEQYF.

This clone was counted between two and nine times. The gene calls are TRBV6-4 and TRBJ2-3, with 14 bases fitting TRBD2. The germline V gene has CDR1 MRHNA and CDR2 SNTAGT. The CDR3 runs 16 residues. After removal of 4 bases from V and 5 bases from J, the junction contained 5 bases not matched to a gene. In nucleotides, the CDR3 is TGTGCCAGCAGTGGAGGGACTAGCGGGGGTGGAGATACGCAGTATTTT. Encoded protein: CASSGGTSGGGDTQYF.

The chain is built from TRBV13 and TRBJ2-7; 9 nucleotides line up with TRBD1. The length of the CDR3 is 15 residues. V shed 5 bases, J shed 2 bases, and the junction held 7 bases outside the gene matches. The germline CDR1 and CDR2 sequences are PRHDT and FYEKMQ (reference sequence). CDR3 region: CASSLRGQGTYEQYF. In DNA form, the CDR3 reads TGTGCCAGCAGCCTCCGGGGACAGGGAACCTACGAGCAGTACTTC.

The gene calls are TRBV27 and TRBJ2-1, with D tentatively TRBD2 (5 bases). This CDR3 region has 13 residues. CDR1 MNHEY and CDR2 SMNVEV come from the germline V gene (reference sequence). The V end was cut by 6 bases, the J end by 5 bases, with 11 bases between. CDR3 sequence: CASSPAGDNEQFF. In nucleotides, the CDR3 is TGTGCCAGCAGCCCCGCCGGGGACAATGAGCAGTTCTTC.

V gene TRBV5-1 combines with J gene TRBJ2-1; 7 bases align to TRBD2. The V and J ends lost 4 bases and 2 bases, in that order; junction bases with no gene match: 3. This CDR3 is built from 14 residues. Germline V gene sequence: CDR1 SGHRS, CDR2 YFSETQ. Written as DNA, the CDR3 is TGCGCCAGCAGCGGGGCGGGGGCCTACAATGAGCAGTTCTTC. Protein: CASSGAGAYNEQFF.

The chain combines TRBV4-1 with TRBJ2-7; the match to TRBD2 covers 12 bases. Trimming cost V 2 bases and J 0 bases; bases outside gene matches: 5. The CDR3 covers 17 residues. Germline-derived CDR1 and CDR2 are MGHRA and YSYEKL. The CDR3 DNA is TGCGCCAGCAGCCAAACACTAGCGGGGGGAACCTCCTACGAGCAGTACTTC. Translating it yields CASSQTLAGGTSYEQYF.

This rearrangement joins TRBV7-6 to TRBJ2-7; the match to TRBD2 covers 8 bases. This CDR3 contains 15 residues. Germline CDR1 SGHVS, CDR2 FNYEAQ. The junction had 9 bases not matched to a gene; V was cut back by 4 bases and J by 4 bases. The CDR3 loop is CASSSPPGGGYEQYF. CDR3 nucleotides: TGTGCCAGCAGCTCACCCCCGGGAGGGGGTTACGAGCAGTACTTC.

This chain joins TRBV4-2 and TRBJ2-3, with 10 bases aligning to TRBD2. Germline loops: CDR1 LGHNA, CDR2 YNFKEQ. The CDR3 consists of 17 residues. The J segment lost 5 bases and the V segment lost 0 bases, leaving 8 bases of the junction unmatched. The CDR3, as DNA: TGTGCCAGCAGCCAAGATCCAGCGGGGGGGCCCGGAGATACGCAGTATTTT. Its translation is CASSQDPAGGPGDTQYF.